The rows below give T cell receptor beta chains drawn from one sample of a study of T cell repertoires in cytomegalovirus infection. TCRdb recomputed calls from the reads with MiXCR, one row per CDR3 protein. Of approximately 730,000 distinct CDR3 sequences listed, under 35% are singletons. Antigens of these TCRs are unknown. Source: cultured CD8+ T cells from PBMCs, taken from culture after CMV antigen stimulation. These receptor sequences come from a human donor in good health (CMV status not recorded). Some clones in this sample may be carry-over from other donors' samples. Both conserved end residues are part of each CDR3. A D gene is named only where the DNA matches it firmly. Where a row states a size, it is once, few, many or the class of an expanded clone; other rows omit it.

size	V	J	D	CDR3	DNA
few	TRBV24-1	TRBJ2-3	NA	CATGAISTDTQYF	TGTGCCACCGGGGCGATTAGCACAGATACGCAGTATTTT
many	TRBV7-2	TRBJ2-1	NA	CASRGSGTAGGEQFF	TGTGCCAGCAGAGGTTCGGGGACAGCGGGTGGTGAGCAGTTCTTC
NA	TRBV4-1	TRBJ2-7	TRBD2	CASSQEWGGEQYF	TGCGCCAGCAGCCAAGAGTGGGGGGGCGAGCAGTACTTC
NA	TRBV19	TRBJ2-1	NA	CASSIVYGAYNEQFF	TGTGCCAGTAGTATAGTTTACGGGGCCTACAATGAGCAGTTCTTC
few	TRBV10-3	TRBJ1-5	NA	CAISEGGAGQPQHF	TGTGCCATCAGTGAGGGGGGGGCGGGTCAGCCCCAGCATTTT
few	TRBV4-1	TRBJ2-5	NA	CASSPRLLLQETQYF	TGCGCCAGCAGCCCCCGACTCCTACTCCAAGAGACCCAGTACTTC
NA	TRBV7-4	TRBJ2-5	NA	CASRGPVRETQYF	TGTGCCAGCAGGGGGCCGGTCAGAGAGACCCAGTACTTC
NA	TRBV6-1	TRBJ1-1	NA	CASSEAGATFSTEAFF	TGTGCCAGCAGTGAAGCCGGGGCTACCTTCTCCACTGAAGCTTTCTTT
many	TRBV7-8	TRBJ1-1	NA	CASSLGPLNTEAFF	TGTGCCAGCAGCTTAGGCCCGTTGAACACTGAAGCTTTCTTT
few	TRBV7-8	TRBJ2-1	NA	CASRLIGYNEQFF	TGTGCCAGCAGATTAATTGGGTACAATGAGCAGTTCTTC
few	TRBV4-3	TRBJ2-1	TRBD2	CASSRVAGVQVNEQFF	TGCGCCAGCAGTCGGGTAGCGGGGGTCCAGGTCAATGAGCAGTTCTTC
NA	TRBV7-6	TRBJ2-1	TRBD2	CASSLDSGGVIDEQFF	TGTGCCAGCAGCTTAGATAGCGGGGGGGTAATAGATGAGCAGTTCTTC
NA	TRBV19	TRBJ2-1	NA	CASSIGARGPFTF	TGTGCCAGTAGTATAGGAGCCCGGGGACCCTTCACCTTC
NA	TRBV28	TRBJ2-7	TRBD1	CASSLYGTAQEQYF	TGTGCCAGCAGTTTATATGGGACAGCCCAGGAGCAGTACTTC
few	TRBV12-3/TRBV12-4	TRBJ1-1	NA	CASSPSAGPLEAFF	TGTGCCAGCAGTCCCTCGGCCGGGCCCCTCGAAGCTTTCTTT
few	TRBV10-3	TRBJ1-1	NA	CAISESIQGGGTEAFF	TGTGCCATCAGTGAGTCGATACAGGGCGGAGGCACTGAAGCTTTCTTT
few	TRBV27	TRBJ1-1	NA	CASSLSRSMNTEAFF	TGTGCCAGCAGTTTAAGCAGAAGCATGAACACTGAAGCTTTCTTT
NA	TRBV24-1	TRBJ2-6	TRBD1	CATSDGTGLGPTSGVLTF	TGTGCCACCAGTGATGGGACAGGTCTGGGGCCAACGAGCGGCGTCCTGACTTTC
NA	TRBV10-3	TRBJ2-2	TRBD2	CAIPGQRGNTGELFF	TGTGCCATCCCTGGGCAGCGGGGGAACACCGGGGAGCTGTTTTTT
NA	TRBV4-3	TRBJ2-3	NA	CASSQDLNTQYF	TGCGCCAGCAGCCAAGATCTCAATACGCAGTATTTT
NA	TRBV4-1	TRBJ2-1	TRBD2	CASSQEPVAGSWGEQFF	TGTGCCAGCAGCCAAGAACCGGTAGCGGGGTCGTGGGGTGAGCAGTTCTTC
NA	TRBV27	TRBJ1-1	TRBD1	CASSFGTGWYTEAFF	TGTGCCAGCAGTTTCGGGACAGGGTGGTACACTGAAGCTTTCTTT
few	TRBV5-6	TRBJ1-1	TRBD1	CASSPRDRLNTEAFF	TGTGCCAGCAGCCCCCGGGACAGATTGAACACTGAAGCTTTCTTT
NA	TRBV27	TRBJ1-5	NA	CASSLSMGPQPQHF	TGTGCCAGCAGTTTATCGATGGGGCCTCAGCCCCAGCATTTT
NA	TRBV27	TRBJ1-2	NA	CASSQRATIYGYTF	TGTGCCAGCAGTCAAAGGGCAACCATCTATGGCTACACCTTC